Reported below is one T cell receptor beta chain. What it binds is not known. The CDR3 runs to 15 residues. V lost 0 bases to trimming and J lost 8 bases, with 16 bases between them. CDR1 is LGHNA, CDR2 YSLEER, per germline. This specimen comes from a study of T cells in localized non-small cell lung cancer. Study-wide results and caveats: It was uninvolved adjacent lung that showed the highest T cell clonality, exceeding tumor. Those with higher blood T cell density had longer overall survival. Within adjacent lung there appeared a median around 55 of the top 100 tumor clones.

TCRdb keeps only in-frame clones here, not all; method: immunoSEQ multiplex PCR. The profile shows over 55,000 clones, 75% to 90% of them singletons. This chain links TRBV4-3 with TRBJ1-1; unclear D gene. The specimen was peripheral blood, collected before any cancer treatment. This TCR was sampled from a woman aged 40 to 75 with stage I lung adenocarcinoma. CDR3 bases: TGCGCCAGCAGCCAAGATCTGTCGGGAAGGCGGGAAGCTTTCTTT. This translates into CASSQDLSGRREAFF.